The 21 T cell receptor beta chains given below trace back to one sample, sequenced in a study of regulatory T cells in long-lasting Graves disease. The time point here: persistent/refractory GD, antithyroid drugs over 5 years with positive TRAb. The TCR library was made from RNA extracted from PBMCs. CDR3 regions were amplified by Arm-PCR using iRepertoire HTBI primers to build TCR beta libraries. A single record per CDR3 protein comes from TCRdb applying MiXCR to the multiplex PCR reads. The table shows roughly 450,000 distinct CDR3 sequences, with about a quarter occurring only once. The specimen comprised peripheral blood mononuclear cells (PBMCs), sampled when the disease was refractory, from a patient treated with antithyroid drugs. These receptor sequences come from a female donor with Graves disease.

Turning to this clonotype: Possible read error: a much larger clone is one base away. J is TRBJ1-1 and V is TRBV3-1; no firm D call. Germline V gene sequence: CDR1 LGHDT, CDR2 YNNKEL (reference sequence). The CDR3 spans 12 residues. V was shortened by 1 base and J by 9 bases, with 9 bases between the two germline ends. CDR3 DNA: TGTGCCAGCAGCCAAGTTGGAGAAAAAGCTTTCTTT. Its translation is CASSQVGEKAFF.

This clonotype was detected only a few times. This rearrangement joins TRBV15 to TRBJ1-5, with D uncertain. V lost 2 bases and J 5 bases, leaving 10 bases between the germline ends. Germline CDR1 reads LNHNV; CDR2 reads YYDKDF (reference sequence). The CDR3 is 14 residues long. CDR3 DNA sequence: TGTGCCACCAGCAGATTTGACACTTATCAGCCCCAGCATTTT. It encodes CATSRFDTYQPQHF. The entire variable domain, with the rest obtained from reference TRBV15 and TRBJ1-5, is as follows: DAMVIQNPRYQVTQFGKPVTLSCSQTLNHNVMYWYQQKSSQAPKLLFHYYDKDFNNEADTPDNFQSRRPNTSFCFLDIRSPGLGDTAMYLCATSRFDTYQPQHFGDGTRLSIL.

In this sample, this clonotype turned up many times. The CDR3 region has the DNA TGTGCCAGCAGCCTCCCGGGACTAGCGGGAGGGATGGGAGAGACCCAGTACTTC. This encodes CASSLPGLAGGMGETQYF. The chain is built from TRBV7-2 and TRBJ2-5, with 16 bases lining up with TRBD2. This CDR3 has 18 amino acids. Germline CDR1 is SGHTA and CDR2 is FQGNSA. The V and J ends lost 5 bases and 4 bases, in that order; junction bases with no gene match: 10.

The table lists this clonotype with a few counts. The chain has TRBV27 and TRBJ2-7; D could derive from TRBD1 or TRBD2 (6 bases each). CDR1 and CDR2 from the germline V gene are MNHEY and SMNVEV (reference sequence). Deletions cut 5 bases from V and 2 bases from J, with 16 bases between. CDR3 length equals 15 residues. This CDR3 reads CASSPEGETPYEQYF. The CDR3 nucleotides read TGTGCCAGCAGTCCGGAGGGGGAGACGCCCTACGAGCAGTACTTC.

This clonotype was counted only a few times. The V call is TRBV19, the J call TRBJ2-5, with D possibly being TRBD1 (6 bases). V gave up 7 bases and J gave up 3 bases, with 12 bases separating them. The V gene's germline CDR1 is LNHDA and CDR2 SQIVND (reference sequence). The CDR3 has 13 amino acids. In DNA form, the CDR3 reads TGTGCCAGTAAGGACAGCACGGAAGAGACCCAGTACTTC. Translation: CASKDSTEETQYF.

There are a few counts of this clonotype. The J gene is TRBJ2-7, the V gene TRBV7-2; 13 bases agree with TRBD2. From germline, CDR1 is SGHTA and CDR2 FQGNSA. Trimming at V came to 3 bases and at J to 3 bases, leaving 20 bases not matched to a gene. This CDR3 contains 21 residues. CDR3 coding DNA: TGTGCCAGCAGCTTGGAAACCGTACTAGCGGGAGGGCCAGTTAGGCTCTACGAGCAGTACTTC. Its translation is CASSLETVLAGGPVRLYEQYF.

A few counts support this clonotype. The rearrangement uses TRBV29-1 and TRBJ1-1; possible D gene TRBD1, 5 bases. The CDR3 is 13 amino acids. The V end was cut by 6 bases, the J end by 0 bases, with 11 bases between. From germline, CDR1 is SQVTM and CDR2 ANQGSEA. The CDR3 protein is CSVLTGLNTEAFF. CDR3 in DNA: TGCAGCGTATTAACAGGATTGAACACTGAAGCTTTCTTT.

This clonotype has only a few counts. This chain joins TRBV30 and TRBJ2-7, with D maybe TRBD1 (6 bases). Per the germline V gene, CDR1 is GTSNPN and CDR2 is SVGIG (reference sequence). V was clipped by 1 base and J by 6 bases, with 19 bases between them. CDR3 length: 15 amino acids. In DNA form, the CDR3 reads TGTGCCTGGAGTGGCGCAAAAACCAGGGGAACCGAGCAGTACTTC. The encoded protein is CAWSGAKTRGTEQYF.

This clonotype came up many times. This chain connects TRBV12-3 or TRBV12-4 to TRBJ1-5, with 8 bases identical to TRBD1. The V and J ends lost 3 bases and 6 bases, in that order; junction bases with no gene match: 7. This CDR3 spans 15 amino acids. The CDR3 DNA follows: TGTGCCAGCAGTTTTCCCAATCAGGGGGCTCAGCCCCAGCATTTT. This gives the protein CASSFPNQGAQPQHF.

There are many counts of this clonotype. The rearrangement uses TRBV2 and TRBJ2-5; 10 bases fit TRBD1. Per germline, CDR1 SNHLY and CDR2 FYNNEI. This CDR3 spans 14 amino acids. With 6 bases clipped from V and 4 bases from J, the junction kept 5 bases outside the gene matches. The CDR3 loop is CASRIDRGRETQYF. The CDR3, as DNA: TGTGCCAGCAGGATAGACAGGGGGCGAGAGACCCAGTACTTC.

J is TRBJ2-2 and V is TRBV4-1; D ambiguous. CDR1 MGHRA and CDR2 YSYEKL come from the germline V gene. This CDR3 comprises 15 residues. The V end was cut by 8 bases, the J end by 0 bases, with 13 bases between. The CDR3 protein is CASSPGKPNTGELFF. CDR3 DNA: TGCGCCAGCTCCCCAGGAAAACCGAACACCGGGGAGCTGTTTTTT.

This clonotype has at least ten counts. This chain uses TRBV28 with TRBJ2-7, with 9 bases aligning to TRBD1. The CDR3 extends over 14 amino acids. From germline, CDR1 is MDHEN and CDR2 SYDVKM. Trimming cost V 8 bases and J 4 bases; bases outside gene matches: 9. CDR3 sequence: CASGYRGRGYEQYF. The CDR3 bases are TGTGCCAGCGGATACAGGGGGCGAGGATACGAGCAGTACTTC. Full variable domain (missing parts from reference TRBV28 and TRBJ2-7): DVKVTQSSRYLVKRTGEKVFLECVQDMDHENMFWYRQDPGLGLRLIYFSYDVKMKEKGDIPEGYSVSREKKERFSLILESASTNQTSMYLCASGYRGRGYEQYFGPGTRLTVT.

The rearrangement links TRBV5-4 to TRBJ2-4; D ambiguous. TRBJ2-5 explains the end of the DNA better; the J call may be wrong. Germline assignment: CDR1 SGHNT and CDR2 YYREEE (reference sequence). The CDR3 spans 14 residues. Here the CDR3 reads CASSKGPQQETQYF. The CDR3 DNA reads TGTGCCAGCAGCAAAGGACCCCAGCAAGAGACCCAGTACTTC.

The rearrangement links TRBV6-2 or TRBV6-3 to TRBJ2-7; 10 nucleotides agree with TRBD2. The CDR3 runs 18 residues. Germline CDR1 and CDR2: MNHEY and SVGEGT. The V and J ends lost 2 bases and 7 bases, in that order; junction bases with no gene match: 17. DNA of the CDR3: TGTGCCAGCAGTTACGCCTCAGGAGCGGGAGGGCCCAGAGGGGAGCAGTACTTC. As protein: CASSYASGAGGPRGEQYF.

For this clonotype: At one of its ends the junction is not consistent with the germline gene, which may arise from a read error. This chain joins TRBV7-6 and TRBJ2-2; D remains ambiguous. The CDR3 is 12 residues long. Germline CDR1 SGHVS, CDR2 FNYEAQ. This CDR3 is CAGSLGSGELFF. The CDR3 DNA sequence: TGTGCCGGCAGCTTGGGCTCCGGGGAGCTGTTTTTT. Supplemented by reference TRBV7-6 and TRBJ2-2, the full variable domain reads GAGVSQSPRYKVTKRGQDVALRCDPISGHVSLYWYRQALGQGPEFLTYFNYEAQQDKSGLPNDRFSAERPEGSISTLTIQRTEQRDSAMYRCAGSLGSGELFFGEGSRLTVL.

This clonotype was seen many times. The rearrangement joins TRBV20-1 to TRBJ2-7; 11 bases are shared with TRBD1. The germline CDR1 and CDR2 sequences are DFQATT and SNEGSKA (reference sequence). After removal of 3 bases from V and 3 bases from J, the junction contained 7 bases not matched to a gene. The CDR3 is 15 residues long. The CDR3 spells CSARARDRGIYEQYF. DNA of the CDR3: TGCAGTGCTAGGGCCCGGGACAGGGGGATCTACGAGCAGTACTTC.

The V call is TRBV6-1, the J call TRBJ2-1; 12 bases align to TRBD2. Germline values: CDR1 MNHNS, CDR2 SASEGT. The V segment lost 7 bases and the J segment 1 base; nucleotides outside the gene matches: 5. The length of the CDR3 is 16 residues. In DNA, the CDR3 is TGTGCCAGCAAACAACTAGCGGGGGGTTCCTACAATGAGCAGTTCTTC. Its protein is CASKQLAGGSYNEQFF.

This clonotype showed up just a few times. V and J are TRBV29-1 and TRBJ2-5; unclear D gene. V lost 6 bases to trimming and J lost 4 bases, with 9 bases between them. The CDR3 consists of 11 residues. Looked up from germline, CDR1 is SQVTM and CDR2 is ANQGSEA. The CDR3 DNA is TGCAGCGTGAGAGTGGGAGAGACCCAGTACTTC. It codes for CSVRVGETQYF.

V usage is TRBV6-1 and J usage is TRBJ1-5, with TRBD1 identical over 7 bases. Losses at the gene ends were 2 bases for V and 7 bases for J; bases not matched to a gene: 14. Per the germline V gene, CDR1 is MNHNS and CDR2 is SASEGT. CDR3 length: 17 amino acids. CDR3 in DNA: TGTGCCAGCAGTGAACGGCCGACAGGGTTAGTTCCACAGCCCCAGCATTTT. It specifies CASSERPTGLVPQPQHF.

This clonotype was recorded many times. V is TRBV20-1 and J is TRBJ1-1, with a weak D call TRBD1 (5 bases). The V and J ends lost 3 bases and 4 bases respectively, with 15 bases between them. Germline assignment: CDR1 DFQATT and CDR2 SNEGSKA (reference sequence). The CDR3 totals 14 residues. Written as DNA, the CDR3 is TGCAGTGCTAGCATGGGGGGACCACCCACTGAAGCTTTCTTT. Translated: CSASMGGPPTEAFF.

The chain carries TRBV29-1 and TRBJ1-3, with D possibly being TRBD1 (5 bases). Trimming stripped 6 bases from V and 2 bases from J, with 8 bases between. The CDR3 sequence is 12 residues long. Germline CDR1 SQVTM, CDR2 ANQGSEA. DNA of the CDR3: TGCAGCGTGACAGAAGCTGGAAACACCATATATTTT. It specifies CSVTEAGNTIYF.